The present TCR beta chain was sequenced within a study of cytomegalovirus exposure and HLA in healthy donors. Regarding the study as a whole: Reports showed the classifier diagnosing cytomegalovirus status with high specificity and sensitivity. In a later analysis, V- and J-gene trimming of beta chains associated with a DCLRE1C missense variant, replicated independently. A prior analysis recorded that most TCR beta V segments were productive about 87% or about 30% of the time. Presence/absence analysis assumed near-uniform sequencing depth across donors.

This PCR relied on a set of 60 Vbeta primers and 13 Jbeta primers. The repertoire was sequenced with immunoSEQ multiplex PCR; TCRdb's copy has only in-frame clones and lacks some. The table includes 50,000 to 65,000 clones, roughly 84% detected once. In the case of this clone: Its antigen is undetermined.

Germline CDR1 is MNHEY and CDR2 is SVGAGI. The CDR3 has 14 residues. Trimming at V came to 4 bases and at J to 4 bases, leaving 5 bases not matched to a gene. The chain is built from TRBV6-5 and TRBJ2-7; TRBD2 aligns across 9 bases. This receptor was taken from a woman aged 18-35 years in good health and CMV-seronegative. The sample comprised PBMCs. The CDR3 DNA is TGTGCCAGCAGTTGGGGAAGCGGGAGGTACGAGCAGTACTTC. Translation gives CASSWGSGRYEQYF.